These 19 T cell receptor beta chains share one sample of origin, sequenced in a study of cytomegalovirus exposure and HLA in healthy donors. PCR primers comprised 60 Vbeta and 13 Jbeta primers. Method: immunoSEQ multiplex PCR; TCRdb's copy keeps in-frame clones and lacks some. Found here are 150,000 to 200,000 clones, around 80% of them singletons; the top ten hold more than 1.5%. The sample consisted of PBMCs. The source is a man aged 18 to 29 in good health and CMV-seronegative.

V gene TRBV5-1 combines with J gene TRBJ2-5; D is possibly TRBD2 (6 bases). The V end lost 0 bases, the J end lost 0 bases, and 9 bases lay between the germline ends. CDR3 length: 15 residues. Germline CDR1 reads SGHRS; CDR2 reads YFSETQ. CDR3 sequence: CASSLAGGNQETQYF. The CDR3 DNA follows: TGCGCCAGCAGCTTGGCCGGCGGGAACCAAGAGACCCAGTACTTC.

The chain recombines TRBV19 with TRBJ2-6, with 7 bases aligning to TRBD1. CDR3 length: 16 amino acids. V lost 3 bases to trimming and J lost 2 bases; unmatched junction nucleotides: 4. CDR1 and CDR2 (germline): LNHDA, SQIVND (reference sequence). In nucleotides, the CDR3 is TGTGCCAGTAGTATTACAGGGGCCGCTGGGGCCAACGTCCTGACTTTC. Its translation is CASSITGAAGANVLTF.

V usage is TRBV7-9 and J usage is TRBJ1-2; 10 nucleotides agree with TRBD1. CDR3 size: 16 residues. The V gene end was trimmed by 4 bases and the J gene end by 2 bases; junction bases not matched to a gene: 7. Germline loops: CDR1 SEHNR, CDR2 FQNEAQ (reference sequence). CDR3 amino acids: CASSYWTGGSNYGYTF. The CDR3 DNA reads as TGTGCCAGCAGCTACTGGACAGGGGGATCCAACTATGGCTACACCTTC.

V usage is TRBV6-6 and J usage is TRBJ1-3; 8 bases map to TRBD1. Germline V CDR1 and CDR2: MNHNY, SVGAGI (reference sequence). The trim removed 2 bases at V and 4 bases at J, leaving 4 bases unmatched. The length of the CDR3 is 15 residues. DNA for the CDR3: TGTGCCAGCAGTTACGGGACAGGAGCAGGAAACACCATATATTTT. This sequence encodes CASSYGTGAGNTIYF.

The CDR3 nucleotides read TGTGCCAGCAGCTTAGATGGGACAGCCCCGAACACTGAAGCTTTCTTT. It is translated as CASSLDGTAPNTEAFF. The V and J genes are TRBV7-9 and TRBJ1-1, with 7 nucleotides matching TRBD1. The V segment lost 1 base and the J segment 1 base; nucleotides outside the gene matches: 6. The CDR3 contains 16 residues. Germline V CDR1 and CDR2: SEHNR, FQNEAQ (reference sequence).

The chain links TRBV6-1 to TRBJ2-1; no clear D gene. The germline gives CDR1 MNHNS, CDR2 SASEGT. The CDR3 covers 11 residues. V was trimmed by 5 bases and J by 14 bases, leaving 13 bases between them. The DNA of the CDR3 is TGTGCCAGCAGTACCTACGAGCCTGAGTTCTTC. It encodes CASSTYEPEFF.

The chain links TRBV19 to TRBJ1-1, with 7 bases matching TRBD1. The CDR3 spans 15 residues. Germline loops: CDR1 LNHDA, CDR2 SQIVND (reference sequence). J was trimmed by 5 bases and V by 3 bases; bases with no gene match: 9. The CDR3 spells CASSIRTGEGTEAFF. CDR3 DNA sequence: TGTGCCAGTAGTATCCGGACAGGTGAGGGGACTGAAGCTTTCTTT.

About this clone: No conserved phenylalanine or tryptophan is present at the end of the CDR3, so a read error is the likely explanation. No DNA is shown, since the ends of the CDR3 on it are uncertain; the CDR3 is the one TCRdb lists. The CDR3 sequence: CASGLAGGP. V is TRBV28 and J is TRBJ2-3; TRBD2 was called by the table and not checked on the DNA. Germline V gene lookup returns CDR1 MDHEN and CDR2 SYDVKM. Ends included, the CDR3 has 9 residues.

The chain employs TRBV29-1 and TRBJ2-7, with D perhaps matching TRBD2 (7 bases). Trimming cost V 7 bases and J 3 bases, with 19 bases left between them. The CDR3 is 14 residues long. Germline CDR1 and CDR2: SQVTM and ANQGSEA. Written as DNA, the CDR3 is TGCAGCGCCTATGGGTCGGGGGGCGGCTACGAGCAGTACTTC. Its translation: CSAYGSGGGYEQYF.

The CDR3 bases are TGTGCCAGCGGCATCCTAGGGAGGGAAAAACTGTTTTTT. Amino acid sequence: CASGILGREKLFF. The chain couples TRBV7-6 to TRBJ1-4, with D unclear. Trimming took 8 bases from V and 8 from J, leaving 15 bases between them. Germline V gene sequence: CDR1 SGHVS, CDR2 FNYEAQ. The CDR3 extends over 13 amino acids.

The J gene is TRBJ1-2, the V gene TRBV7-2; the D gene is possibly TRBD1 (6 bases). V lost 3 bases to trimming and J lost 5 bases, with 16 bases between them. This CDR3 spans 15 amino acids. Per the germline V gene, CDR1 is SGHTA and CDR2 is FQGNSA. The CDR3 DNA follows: TGTGCCAGCAGCTTCGGACAGCCCTCTTCGTATGGCTACACCTTC. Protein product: CASSFGQPSSYGYTF.

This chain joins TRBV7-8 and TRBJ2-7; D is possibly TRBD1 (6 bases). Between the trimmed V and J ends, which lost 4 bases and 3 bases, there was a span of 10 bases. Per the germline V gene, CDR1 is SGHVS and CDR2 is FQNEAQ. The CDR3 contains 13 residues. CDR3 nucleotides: TGTGCCAGCAGCTCAAAGGACAGCTACGAGCAGTACTTC. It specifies CASSSKDSYEQYF.

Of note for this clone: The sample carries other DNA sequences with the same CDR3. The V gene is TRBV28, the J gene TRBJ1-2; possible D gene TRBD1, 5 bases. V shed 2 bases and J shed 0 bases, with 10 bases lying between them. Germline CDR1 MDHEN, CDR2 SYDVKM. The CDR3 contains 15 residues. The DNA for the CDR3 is TGTGCCAGCAGTTTAGTGGCGACAGCTAACTATGGCTACACCTTC. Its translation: CASSLVATANYGYTF.

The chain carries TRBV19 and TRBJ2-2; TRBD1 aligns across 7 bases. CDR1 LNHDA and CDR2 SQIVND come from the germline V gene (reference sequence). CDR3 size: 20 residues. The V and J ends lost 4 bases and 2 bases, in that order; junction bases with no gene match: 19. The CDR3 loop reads CASSSRQGRQQVQNTGELFF. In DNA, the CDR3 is TGTGCCAGTAGTAGCCGACAGGGACGCCAACAAGTACAAAACACCGGGGAGCTGTTTTTT.

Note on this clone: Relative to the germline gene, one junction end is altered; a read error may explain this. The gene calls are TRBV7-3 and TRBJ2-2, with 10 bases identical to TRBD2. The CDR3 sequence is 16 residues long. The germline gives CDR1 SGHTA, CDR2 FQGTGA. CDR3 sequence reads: CASSLTSGVNTGELFF. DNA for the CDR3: TGTGCCAGCAGCCTAACTAGCGGGGTAAACACCGGGGAGCTGTTTTTT.

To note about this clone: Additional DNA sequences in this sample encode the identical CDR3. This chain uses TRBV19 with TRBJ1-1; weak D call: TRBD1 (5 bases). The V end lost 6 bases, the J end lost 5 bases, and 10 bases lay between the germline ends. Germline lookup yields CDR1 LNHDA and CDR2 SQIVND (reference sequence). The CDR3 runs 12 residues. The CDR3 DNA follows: TGTGCCAGTAGCCCGGGACTAACTGAAGCTTTCTTT. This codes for CASSPGLTEAFF.

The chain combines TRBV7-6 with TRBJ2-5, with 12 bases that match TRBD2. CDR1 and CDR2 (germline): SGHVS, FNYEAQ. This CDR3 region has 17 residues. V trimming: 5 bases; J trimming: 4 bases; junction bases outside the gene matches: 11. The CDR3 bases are TGTGCCAGCAGCCCAATACTAGCGGGAGGCCCCCTAGAGACCCAGTACTTC. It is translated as CASSPILAGGPLETQYF. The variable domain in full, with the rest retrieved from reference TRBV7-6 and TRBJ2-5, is GAGVSQSPRYKVTKRGQDVALRCDPISGHVSLYWYRQALGQGPEFLTYFNYEAQQDKSGLPNDRFSAERPEGSISTLTIQRTEQRDSAMYRCASSPILAGGPLETQYFGPGTRLLVL.

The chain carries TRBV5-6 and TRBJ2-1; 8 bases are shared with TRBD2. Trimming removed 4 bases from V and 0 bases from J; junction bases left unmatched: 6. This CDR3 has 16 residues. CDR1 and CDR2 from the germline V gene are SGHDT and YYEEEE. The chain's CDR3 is CASSKMRGVSYNEQFF. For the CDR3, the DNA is TGTGCCAGCAGCAAGATGCGGGGGGTCTCCTACAATGAGCAGTTCTTC. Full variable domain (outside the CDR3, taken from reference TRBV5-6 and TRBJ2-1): DAGVTQSPTHLIKTRGQQVTLRCSPKSGHDTVSWYQQALGQGPQFIFQYYEEEERQRGNFPDRFSGHQFPNYSSELNVNALLLGDSALYLCASSKMRGVSYNEQFFGPGTRLTVL.

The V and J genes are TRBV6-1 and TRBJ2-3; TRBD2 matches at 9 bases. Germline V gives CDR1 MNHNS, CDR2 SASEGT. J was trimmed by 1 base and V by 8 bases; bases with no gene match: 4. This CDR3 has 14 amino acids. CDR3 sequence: CASVVAGGTDTQYF. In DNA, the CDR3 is TGTGCCAGCGTAGTAGCGGGGGGCACAGATACGCAGTATTTT.